What follows are 29 T cell receptor beta chains derived from one specimen sequenced in a study of shared clonotypes between healthy human individuals. CD45RO negativity and positive selection for CCR7 defined naive CD8 cells, a population that excluded terminally differentiated effector memory CD45RA+ cells. Assay: immunoSEQ multiplex PCR; the TCRdb copy retains only in-frame clones and omits some. Found here are about 2 million clones, about 95% of them singletons; the top ten hold approximately 1.2%. Sequenced: naive CD8+ T cells sorted from blood. The receptors were gathered from a man younger than 35 in good health.

The gene calls are TRBV7-9 and TRBJ1-5; a possible D gene is TRBD1 (6 bases). Germline values: CDR1 SEHNR, CDR2 FQNEAQ (reference sequence). V lost 3 bases and J 5 bases, leaving 8 bases between the germline ends. This CDR3 has 13 residues. CDR3 sequence (DNA): TGTGCCAGCAGCTTGGGGGGCTATCAGCCCCAGCATTTT. Protein sequence: CASSLGGYQPQHF.

This sequence joins TRBV14 and TRBJ1-2, with TRBD1 as a possible D gene (5 bases). Per the germline V gene, CDR1 is SGHDN and CDR2 is FVKESK. The CDR3 is made up of 15 amino acids. The V end was cut by 0 bases, the J end by 4 bases, with 12 bases between. The CDR3 sequence: CASSQEGGTAYGYTF. CDR3 nucleotides: TGTGCCAGCAGCCAAGAGGGGGGGACGGCCTATGGCTACACCTTC. The full variable domain, with the rest looked up from reference TRBV14 and TRBJ1-2, is EAGVTQFPSHSVIEKGQTVTLRCDPISGHDNLYWYRRVMGKEIKFLLHFVKESKQDESGMPNNRFLAERTGGTYSTLKVQPAELEDSGVYFCASSQEGGTAYGYTFGSGTRLTVV.

In its sample, this clone was seen once. The rearrangement links TRBV11-1 to TRBJ1-1; a possible D gene is TRBD1 (5 bases). The CDR3 runs 17 residues. V dropped 0 bases and J dropped 4 bases, with 18 bases sitting between them. Germline V gene lookup returns CDR1 SGHAT and CDR2 FQDESV (reference sequence). The CDR3 DNA is TGTGCCAGCAGCTTAGCTGCTGGGTGGGGCTGGGGCACTGAAGCTTTCTTT. As protein: CASSLAAGWGWGTEAFF.

The chain uses TRBV4-1 and TRBJ1-5; D gene ambiguous. V lost 1 base to trimming and J lost 4 bases, with 11 bases between them. The CDR3 has 15 amino acids. The germline V gene encodes CDR1 MGHRA and CDR2 YSYEKL. The DNA for the CDR3 is TGCGCCAGCAGCCAAGTAGTCGGTACTAATCAGCCCCAGCATTTT. This codes for CASSQVVGTNQPQHF.

The V and J genes are TRBV9 and TRBJ2-3; 7 positions agree with TRBD1. CDR3 length: 16 amino acids. Losses at the gene ends were 3 bases for V and 2 bases for J; bases not matched to a gene: 9. Germline V lookup: CDR1 SGDLS, CDR2 YYNGEE. In DNA, the CDR3 is TGTGCCAGCAGCGCCCCGGGACAGTTAATCACAGATACGCAGTATTTT. Amino acids: CASSAPGQLITDTQYF.

CDR3 bases: TGTGCCAGCTCCTCGGGGGACACACAGTCCTACGAGCAGTACTTC. The encoded protein is CASSSGDTQSYEQYF. The chain combines TRBV7-9 with TRBJ2-7, with D possibly being TRBD1 or TRBD2 (6 bases each). The CDR3 loop spans 15 amino acids. CDR1 and CDR2 from the germline V gene are SEHNR and FQNEAQ (reference sequence). The V gene lost 8 bases and the J gene lost 1 base, with 18 bases spanning the gap.

V and J are TRBV9 and TRBJ2-3; perhaps TRBD1 as D (5 bases). V shed 0 bases and J shed 0 bases, with 8 bases lying between them. From germline, CDR1 is SGDLS and CDR2 YYNGEE. The length of the CDR3 is 15 residues. CDR3 region: CASSVEGFSTDTQYF. The CDR3 bases are TGTGCCAGCAGCGTAGAGGGGTTTAGCACAGATACGCAGTATTTT. The full variable domain, in which reference TRBV9 and TRBJ2-3 provide the parts outside the CDR3, is DSGVTQTPKHLITATGQRVTLRCSPRSGDLSVYWYQQSLDQGLQFLIQYYNGEERAKGNILERFSAQQFPDLHSELNLSSLELGDSALYFCASSVEGFSTDTQYFGPGTRLTVL.

Details on this clone: The same CDR3 arises from other DNA sequences in this sample as well. The V call is TRBV7-9, the J call TRBJ2-2, with 8 bases aligning to TRBD2. The CDR3 spans 16 residues. V was clipped by 1 base and J by 5 bases; unmatched bases: 6. The germline gives CDR1 SEHNR, CDR2 FQNEAQ (reference sequence). The CDR3 DNA sequence: TGTGCCAGCAGCTTAGGAAGCGGGAGAGGGACCGGGGAGCTGTTTTTT. It specifies CASSLGSGRGTGELFF.

J is TRBJ1-4 and V is TRBV6-6; D is unclear. CDR3 length: 12 amino acids. Per germline, CDR1 MNHNY and CDR2 SVGAGI (reference sequence). The V gene lost 4 bases and the J gene lost 10 bases, with 10 bases spanning the gap. For the CDR3, the DNA is TGTGCCAGCAGTTTTGTGATGGGAAAACTGTTTTTT. It translates to CASSFVMGKLFF.

Note on this clone: Distinct nucleotide sequences in the sample also encode this CDR3. The chain is built from TRBV27 and TRBJ1-4; no definite D call. The CDR3 totals 14 residues. V was clipped by 2 bases and J by 0 bases, with 4 bases between them. Per germline, CDR1 MNHEY and CDR2 SMNVEV (reference sequence). In DNA, the CDR3 is TGTGCCAGCAGTTTACAAGCAACTAATGAAAAACTGTTTTTT. Amino acids: CASSLQATNEKLFF.

The gene calls are TRBV14 and TRBJ2-7, with TRBD1 matching over 11 bases. CDR1 SGHDN and CDR2 FVKESK come from the germline V gene. Trimming took 3 bases from V and 2 from J; bases not matched to a gene: 3. The CDR3 extends over 15 amino acids. The CDR3 is CASSHPGQGAYEQYF. DNA of the CDR3: TGTGCCAGCAGCCATCCGGGACAGGGGGCCTACGAGCAGTACTTC.

The gene calls are TRBV29-1 and TRBJ2-7; 8 bases match TRBD1. Trimming removed 4 bases from V and 5 bases from J; junction bases left unmatched: 7. This CDR3 is 13 amino acids long. Per the germline V gene, CDR1 is SQVTM and CDR2 is ANQGSEA. The CDR3 spells CSVGTGILDEQYF. CDR3 coding DNA: TGCAGCGTTGGGACAGGGATTTTGGACGAGCAGTACTTC.

This chain connects TRBV18 to TRBJ2-1; the match to TRBD2 covers 9 bases. The germline V gene has CDR1 KGHSH and CDR2 LQKENI. There are 15 residues in the CDR3. V lost 5 bases and J lost 8; bases outside the gene matches: 10. CDR3 nucleotides: TGTGCCAGCTCATCCATAGCGGGAGAAGGCGATGAGCAGTTCTTC. Its protein is CASSSIAGEGDEQFF.

This clone was found once. This specimen includes other DNA sequences encoding the same CDR3. This rearrangement joins TRBV5-1 to TRBJ2-7, with D hard to call. The germline V and J ends were trimmed by 3 bases and 1 base, with 5 bases remaining between them. Looked up from germline, CDR1 is SGHRS and CDR2 is YFSETQ. The CDR3 consists of 12 residues. CDR3 sequence (DNA): TGCGCCAGCAGCTCAGAGTCCTACGAGCAGTACTTC. It is translated as CASSSESYEQYF.

Here the CDR3 DNA reads TGTGCCAGCAGTGCGGGACTATTAGAAACCGGGGAGCTGTTTTTT. Translation gives CASSAGLLETGELFF. The chain joins TRBV6-1 to TRBJ2-2; 7 nucleotides align to TRBD2. Germline values: CDR1 MNHNS, CDR2 SASEGT. The CDR3 consists of 15 residues. V was clipped by 4 bases and J by 5 bases; unmatched bases: 7.

The chain couples TRBV5-1 to TRBJ2-2; 9 bases map to TRBD2. Germline V gives CDR1 SGHRS, CDR2 YFSETQ. With 1 base clipped from V and 5 bases from J, the junction kept 6 bases outside the gene matches. CDR3 size: 16 residues. CDR3 nucleotides: TGCGCCAGCAGCTTGCATAGCGGGGGCCCTACCGGGGAGCTGTTTTTT. Its translation is CASSLHSGGPTGELFF.

The V gene is TRBV30, the J gene TRBJ2-7; D is ambiguous. Per germline, CDR1 GTSNPN and CDR2 SVGIG (reference sequence). CDR3 length: 13 residues. V was cut by 0 bases and J by 3 bases, with 9 bases left in between. CDR3 region: CAWSVLDGYEQYF. The CDR3 DNA is TGTGCCTGGAGTGTACTTGACGGCTACGAGCAGTACTTC.

This chain uses TRBV7-9 with TRBJ2-3, with D unclear. From germline, CDR1 is SEHNR and CDR2 FQNEAQ (reference sequence). Trimming removed 0 bases at V and 4 bases at J, with 8 bases between. CDR3 length equals 14 residues. The CDR3 DNA is TGTGCCAGCAGCTTAGCTAGCTCTCCAGATACGCAGTATTTT. It yields the protein CASSLASSPDTQYF.

A single count supports this clone. The genes are TRBV7-8 and TRBJ1-4, with D uncertain. CDR1 SGHVS and CDR2 FQNEAQ come from the germline V gene. Trimming stripped 5 bases from V and 6 bases from J, with 13 bases between. CDR3 length equals 14 residues. The CDR3 DNA reads TGTGCCAGCAGCCAGTGGGGATTAGATGAAAAACTGTTTTTT. Translated, it gives CASSQWGLDEKLFF.

A remark on this clone: The junction and the germline gene differ at one end; a read error may be behind it. The V and J genes are TRBV10-1 and TRBJ2-3, with D tentatively TRBD1 or TRBD2 (7 bases each). Looked up from germline, CDR1 is WNHNN and CDR2 is SYGVQD (reference sequence). The CDR3 spans 16 residues. CDR3 region: CASSEYQGGVKDTQYF. In nucleotides, the CDR3 is TGCGCCAGCAGCGAGTACCAGGGGGGGGTGAAAGATACGCAGTATTTT.

DNA of the CDR3: TGTGCCAGCAGCTTGGGGACAGATCACTCTGGGGCCAACGTCCTGACTTTC. Protein: CASSLGTDHSGANVLTF. The J gene is TRBJ2-6, the V gene TRBV5-6; TRBD1 is a possible D gene (6 bases). The ends were cut back, 0 bases at V and 0 bases at J, with 10 bases in the middle. Germline lookup yields CDR1 SGHDT and CDR2 YYEEEE. The CDR3 loop spans 17 amino acids.

This chain uses TRBV27 with TRBJ2-1, with D tentatively TRBD1 or TRBD2 (6 bases each). CDR1 MNHEY and CDR2 SMNVEV come from the germline V gene (reference sequence). Trimming stripped 3 bases from V and 1 base from J, with 16 bases between. The CDR3 consists of 17 residues. This CDR3 is CASSFLDTGRSYNEQFF. DNA for the CDR3: TGTGCCAGCAGTTTTTTAGACACAGGGAGGTCCTACAATGAGCAGTTCTTC.

V gene TRBV27 combines with J gene TRBJ1-1; D might be TRBD1 (5 bases). CDR3 length: 14 amino acids. Germline assignment: CDR1 MNHEY and CDR2 SMNVEV (reference sequence). The germline V and J ends were trimmed by 2 bases and 4 bases, with 11 bases remaining between them. CDR3 in amino acids: CASSLRGVVTEAFF. In nucleotides, the CDR3 is TGTGCCAGCAGTTTAAGAGGGGTGGTCACTGAAGCTTTCTTT.

This chain uses TRBV27 with TRBJ1-2, with D perhaps TRBD1 (6 bases). The V gene lost 5 bases and the J gene lost 5 bases, with 18 bases spanning the gap. The CDR3 loop spans 15 amino acids. CDR1 is MNHEY, CDR2 SMNVEV, per germline (reference sequence). This CDR3 reads CASSLGVDRWYGYTF. In DNA, the CDR3 is TGTGCCAGCAGTCTGGGGGTCGACAGGTGGTATGGCTACACCTTC.

V gene TRBV5-1 combines with J gene TRBJ2-7, with TRBD1 as a possible D gene (5 bases). The V end was cut by 0 bases, the J end by 4 bases, with 11 bases between. This CDR3 has 14 amino acids. Germline V gene lookup returns CDR1 SGHRS and CDR2 YFSETQ. CDR3 in DNA: TGCGCCAGCAGCTTGGAGACAGCGTCTTACGAGCAGTACTTC. It specifies CASSLETASYEQYF.

This chain joins TRBV4-1 and TRBJ1-5; D remains unclear. CDR1 MGHRA and CDR2 YSYEKL come from the germline V gene. The CDR3 sequence is 15 residues long. V lost 3 bases to trimming and J lost 0 bases, with 9 bases between them. The CDR3 loop reads CASSQDQVSNQPQHF. The CDR3 region has the DNA TGCGCCAGCAGCCAGGACCAGGTTAGCAATCAGCCCCAGCATTTT.

V usage is TRBV5-5 and J usage is TRBJ2-7, with D unclear. Trimming removed 4 bases from V and 2 bases from J, with 10 bases in between. Germline V gives CDR1 SGHKS, CDR2 YYEKEE (reference sequence). CDR3 length: 13 amino acids. DNA of the CDR3: TGTGCCAGCAGCCTCGGGTCTACCTACGAGCAGTACTTC. It codes for CASSLGSTYEQYF. The variable domain in full, with the rest retrieved from reference TRBV5-5 and TRBJ2-7, is DAGVTQSPTHLIKTRGQQVTLRCSPISGHKSVSWYQQVLGQGPQFIFQYYEKEERGRGNFPDRFSARQFPNYSSELNVNALLLGDSALYLCASSLGSTYEQYFGPGTRLTVT.

The V call is TRBV19, the J call TRBJ2-1; 10 positions match TRBD1. Per germline, CDR1 LNHDA and CDR2 SQIVND (reference sequence). V lost 5 bases to trimming and J lost 9 bases; unmatched junction nucleotides: 13. This CDR3 is built from 16 residues. The CDR3 DNA reads as TGTGCCAGTAGTGGAGACAGGGGGCAAGATAGCTTTGAGCAGTTCTTC. This gives the protein CASSGDRGQDSFEQFF.

In regard to this clone: A junction end diverges from the germline sequence, so it may reflect a read error. The chain is built from TRBV11-3 and TRBJ1-2; no clear D gene. This CDR3 region has 14 residues. Germline V gives CDR1 SGHNT, CDR2 YENEEA. DNA of the CDR3: TGTGCCAGCAGCTTAGATGGTAGCGGCTATGGCAACACCTTC. Its translation: CASSLDGSGYGNTF.